The clone carrying this T cell receptor (beta chain) showed up many times. This sample was included in a study of regulatory T cells in long-lasting Graves disease. Time point given: newly diagnosed GD, antithyroid drugs for less than 3 months. PBMC-extracted RNA yielded the TCR library. Relying on iRepertoire HTBI primers and Arm-PCR of CDR3 regions, the team built TCR beta libraries. One entry per CDR3 protein results from TCRdb running MiXCR on the multiplex PCR reads. The repertoire holds fewer than 450,000 distinct CDR3 sequences, with 15% as singletons. V shed 4 bases and J 3 bases; nucleotides not matched to a gene: 11. CDR3 length: 17 amino acids. Germline V gives CDR1 SEHNR, CDR2 FQNEAQ (reference sequence). This same sample was also part of a study on T cells in Graves' hyperthyroidism and ophthalmopathy.

This receptor was identified in a woman aged 40 to 49 with Graves disease. Sequenced here: peripheral blood mononuclear cells (PBMCs), sampled at new diagnosis, from a patient treated with antithyroid drugs. V is TRBV7-9 and J is TRBJ2-7; 11 nucleotides align to TRBD1. The CDR3 bases are TGTGCCAGCAGCTCCCAGCGTGCGGACAGGGGGCTCTACGAGCAGTACTTC. This sequence encodes CASSSQRADRGLYEQYF.